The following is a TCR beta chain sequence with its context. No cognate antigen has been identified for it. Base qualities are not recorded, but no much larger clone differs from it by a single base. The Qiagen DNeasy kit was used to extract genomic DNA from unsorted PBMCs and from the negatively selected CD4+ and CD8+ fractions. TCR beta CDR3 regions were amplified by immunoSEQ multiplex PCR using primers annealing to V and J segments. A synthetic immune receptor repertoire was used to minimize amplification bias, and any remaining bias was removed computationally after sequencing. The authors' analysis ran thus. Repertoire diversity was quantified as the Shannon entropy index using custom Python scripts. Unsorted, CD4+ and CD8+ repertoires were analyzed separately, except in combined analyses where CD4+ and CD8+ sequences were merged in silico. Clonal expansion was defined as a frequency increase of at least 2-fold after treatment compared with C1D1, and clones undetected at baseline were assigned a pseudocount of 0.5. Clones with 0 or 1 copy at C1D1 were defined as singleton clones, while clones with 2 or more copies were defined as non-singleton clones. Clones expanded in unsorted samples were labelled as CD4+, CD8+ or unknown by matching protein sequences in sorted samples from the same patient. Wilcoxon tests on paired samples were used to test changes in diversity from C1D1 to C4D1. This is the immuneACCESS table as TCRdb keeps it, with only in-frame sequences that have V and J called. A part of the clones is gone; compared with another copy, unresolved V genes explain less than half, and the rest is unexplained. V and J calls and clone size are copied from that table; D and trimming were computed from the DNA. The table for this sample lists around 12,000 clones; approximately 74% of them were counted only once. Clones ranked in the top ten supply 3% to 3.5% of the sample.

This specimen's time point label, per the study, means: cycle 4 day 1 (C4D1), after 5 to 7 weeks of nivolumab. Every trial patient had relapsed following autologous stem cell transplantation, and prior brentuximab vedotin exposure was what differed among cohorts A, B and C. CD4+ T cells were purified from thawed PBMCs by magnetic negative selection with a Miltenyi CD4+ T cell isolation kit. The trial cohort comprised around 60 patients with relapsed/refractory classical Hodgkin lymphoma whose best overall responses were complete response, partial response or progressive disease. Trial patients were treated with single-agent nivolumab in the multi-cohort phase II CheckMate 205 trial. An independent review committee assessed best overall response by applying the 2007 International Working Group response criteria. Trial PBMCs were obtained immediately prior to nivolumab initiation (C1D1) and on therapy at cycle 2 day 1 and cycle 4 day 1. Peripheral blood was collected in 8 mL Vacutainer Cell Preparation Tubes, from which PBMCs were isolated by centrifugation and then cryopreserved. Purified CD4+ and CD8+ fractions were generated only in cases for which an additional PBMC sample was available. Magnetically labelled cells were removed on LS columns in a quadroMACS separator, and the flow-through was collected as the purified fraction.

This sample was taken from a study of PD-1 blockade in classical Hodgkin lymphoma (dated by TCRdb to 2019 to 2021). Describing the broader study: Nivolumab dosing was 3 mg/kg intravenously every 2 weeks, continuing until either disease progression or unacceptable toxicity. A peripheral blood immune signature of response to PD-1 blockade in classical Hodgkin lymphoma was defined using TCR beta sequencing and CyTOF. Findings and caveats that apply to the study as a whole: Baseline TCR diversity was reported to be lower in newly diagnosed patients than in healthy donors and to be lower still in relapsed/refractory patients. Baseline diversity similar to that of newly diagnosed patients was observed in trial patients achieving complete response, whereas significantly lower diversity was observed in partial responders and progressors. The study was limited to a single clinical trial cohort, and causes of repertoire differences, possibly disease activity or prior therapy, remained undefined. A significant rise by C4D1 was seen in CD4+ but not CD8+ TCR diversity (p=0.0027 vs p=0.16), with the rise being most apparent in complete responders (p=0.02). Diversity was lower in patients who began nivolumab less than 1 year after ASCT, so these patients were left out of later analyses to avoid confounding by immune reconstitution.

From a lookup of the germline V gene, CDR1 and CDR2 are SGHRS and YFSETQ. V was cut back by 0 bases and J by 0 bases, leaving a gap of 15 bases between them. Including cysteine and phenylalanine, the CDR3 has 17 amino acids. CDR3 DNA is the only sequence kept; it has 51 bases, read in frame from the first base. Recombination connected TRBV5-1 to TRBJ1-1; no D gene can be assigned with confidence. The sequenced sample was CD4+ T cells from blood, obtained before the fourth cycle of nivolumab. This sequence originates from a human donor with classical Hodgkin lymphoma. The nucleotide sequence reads TGCGCCAGCAGCTTGGCCTGGCAGCCGGAGATGAACACTGAAGCTTTCTTT. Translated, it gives CASSLAWQPEMNTEAFF.